These 29 T cell receptor beta chains share one sample of origin, sequenced in a study of shared clonotypes between healthy human individuals. Profiling relied on immunoSEQ multiplex PCR, and the TCRdb table lists in-frame clones only, not all of them. Here the sample spans millions of clones, just over 90% being singletons. The sample consisted of naive CD4+ T cells from PBMCs. Indicated subset: CD45RA+ positively selected. The receptors shown here come from a man between 18 and 29 years old in good health. Some clones in this sample may be carry-over from other donors' samples.

This clone was recorded once. Here the CDR3 reads CASSGDRVQPQHF. The CDR3 coding sequence is TGTGCCAGTAGTGGTGACAGGGTTCAGCCCCAGCATTTT. The chain is built from TRBV19 and TRBJ1-5; 7 nucleotides match TRBD1. CDR1 is LNHDA, CDR2 SQIVND, per germline (reference sequence). The CDR3 is 13 amino acids. Unmatched junction bases numbered 4, after V lost 5 bases and J lost 6 bases.

This sequence joins TRBV5-1 and TRBJ2-7; 7 bases line up with TRBD2. The germline CDR1 and CDR2 sequences are SGHRS and YFSETQ. The CDR3 covers 14 residues. With 5 bases clipped from V and 1 base from J, the junction kept 6 bases outside the gene matches. CDR3 DNA sequence: TGCGCCAGCAGTCCCGGACTAGGATCCTACGAGCAGTACTTC. Translating gives CASSPGLGSYEQYF. Variable domain in full (rest from reference TRBV5-1 and TRBJ2-7): KAGVTQTPRYLIKTRGQQVTLSCSPISGHRSVSWYQQTPGQGLQFLFEYFSETQRNKGNFPGRFSGRQFSNSRSEMNVSTLELGDSALYLCASSPGLGSYEQYFGPGTRLTVT.

This clone has only one observation. The genes are TRBV28 and TRBJ2-7; tentative D call: TRBD2 (7 bases). CDR1 and CDR2 from the germline V gene are MDHEN and SYDVKM. Deletions cut 6 bases from V and 7 bases from J, with 22 bases between. This CDR3 has 15 amino acids. The chain's CDR3 is CASSSAGEGVWEQYF. The CDR3 DNA is TGTGCCAGCAGCTCCGCTGGGGAGGGGGTTTGGGAGCAGTACTTC.

This rearrangement joins TRBV28 to TRBJ2-3, with TRBD2 matching over 15 bases. Unmatched junction bases numbered 10, after V lost 6 bases and J lost 6 bases. The CDR3 extends over 17 amino acids. CDR1 is MDHEN and CDR2 is SYDVKM in the germline V gene. The CDR3 DNA is TGTGCCAGCAGACTAGGAGGACTAGCGGGAGGGTTGGATACGCAGTATTTT. Translated, it gives CASRLGGLAGGLDTQYF.

The genes are TRBV9 and TRBJ2-6; D remains ambiguous. CDR3 length: 15 residues. Germline V CDR1 and CDR2: SGDLS, YYNGEE. V shed 2 bases and J shed 0 bases, with 6 bases lying between them. The CDR3 region has the DNA TGTGCCAGCAGCGTTCCAACCTCTGGGGCCAACGTCCTGACTTTC. The encoded protein is CASSVPTSGANVLTF.

The rearrangement links TRBV28 to TRBJ1-1; TRBD1 matches 7 bases. Germline V gives CDR1 MDHEN, CDR2 SYDVKM. The CDR3 extends over 14 amino acids. J was trimmed by 5 bases and V by 6 bases; bases with no gene match: 9. This CDR3 is CASRVTGEWTEAFF. The CDR3 coding sequence is TGTGCCAGCAGGGTCACAGGGGAATGGACTGAAGCTTTCTTT.

This chain uses TRBV5-6 with TRBJ2-3; D unresolved. CDR3 length: 14 residues. The ends were cut back, 0 bases at V and 0 bases at J, with 5 bases in the middle. Germline values: CDR1 SGHDT, CDR2 YYEEEE. The CDR3 loop is CASSLGYSTDTQYF. DNA of the CDR3: TGTGCCAGCAGCTTGGGTTATAGCACAGATACGCAGTATTTT.

The chain carries TRBV7-9 and TRBJ1-3, with unresolved D. The CDR3 length is 16 residues. Germline CDR1 is SEHNR and CDR2 is FQNEAQ (reference sequence). Deletions cut 3 bases from V and 0 bases from J, with 12 bases between. In DNA form, the CDR3 reads TGTGCCAGCAGCTTGGACGGACTTCGCTCTGGAAACACCATATATTTT. It is translated as CASSLDGLRSGNTIYF.

This chain joins TRBV18 and TRBJ2-7; TRBD1 is a possible D gene (6 bases). Trimming pared 4 bases from V and 6 bases from J, leaving 13 bases between. The CDR3 contains 13 residues. The germline gives CDR1 KGHSH, CDR2 LQKENI. The CDR3 region has the DNA TGTGCCAGCTCACTTAGGGGGTTTGGCGAGCAGTACTTC. Translation: CASSLRGFGEQYF.

DNA for the CDR3: TGTGCCAGCAGTTCGCTGACTGACTATAATTCACCCCTCCACTTT. Translated, it gives CASSSLTDYNSPLHF. The chain combines TRBV28 with TRBJ1-6; D call uncertain. From germline, CDR1 is MDHEN and CDR2 SYDVKM. The CDR3 runs to 15 residues. With 4 bases removed from V and 3 bases from J, the gap between germline ends came to 10 bases.

This clone was picked up a small number of times. The chain uses TRBV11-2 and TRBJ1-1, with D perhaps matching TRBD1 (5 bases). Looked up from germline, CDR1 is SGHAT and CDR2 is FQNNGV. The CDR3 consists of 13 residues. V was trimmed by 7 bases and J by 1 base, leaving 10 bases between them. In nucleotides, the CDR3 is TGTGCCAGCACCTTGACAGAGAACACTGAAGCTTTCTTT. Amino acids: CASTLTENTEAFF. Filled out from reference TRBV11-2 and TRBJ1-1, the complete variable domain reads EAGVAQSPRYKIIEKRQSVAFWCNPISGHATLYWYQQILGQGPKLLIQFQNNGVVDDSQLPKDRFSAERLKGVDSTLKIQPAKLEDSAVYLCASTLTENTEAFFGQGTRLTVV.

Note on this clone: In the same sample, other DNA sequences code for this CDR3. The chain is built from TRBV2 and TRBJ1-5; D might be TRBD1 (5 bases). The CDR3 has 14 amino acids. From germline, CDR1 is SNHLY and CDR2 FYNNEI. Trimming removed 3 bases at V and 7 bases at J, with 13 bases between. The CDR3 DNA sequence: TGTGCCAGCAGTGAGGGGCGGAGGGGCCAGCCCCAGCATTTT. Translating it yields CASSEGRRGQPQHF.

V is TRBV5-1 and J is TRBJ2-1; a possible D gene is TRBD2 (5 bases). Germline loops: CDR1 SGHRS, CDR2 YFSETQ. V lost 5 bases and J lost 8, with 14 bases in between. This CDR3 has 13 amino acids. CDR3 sequence: CASSSLASDEQFF. The CDR3, as DNA: TGCGCCAGCAGTTCCCTAGCATCCGATGAGCAGTTCTTC. The variable domain in full, completed from reference TRBV5-1 and TRBJ2-1, reads KAGVTQTPRYLIKTRGQQVTLSCSPISGHRSVSWYQQTPGQGLQFLFEYFSETQRNKGNFPGRFSGRQFSNSRSEMNVSTLELGDSALYLCASSSLASDEQFFGPGTRLTVL.

Only one count was recorded for this clone. The V call is TRBV12-2, the J call TRBJ2-7; the D segment call TRBD2 is taken from the table without a DNA check. TRBV12-2 corresponds to a pseudogene. The CDR3 spans 19 residues. The CDR3 DNA sequence: TGTGCAAGTCGCTTAGCGAGAGAAAATGTCGCGGGGGGCGGCTACGAGCAGTACTTC. Amino acids: CASRLARENVAGGGYEQYF.

J is TRBJ2-7 and V is TRBV27; 7 bases align to TRBD1. This CDR3 comprises 15 residues. J gave up 2 bases and V 5 bases, and 9 bases lay outside the gene matches. Germline V CDR1 and CDR2: MNHEY, SMNVEV (reference sequence). In DNA, the CDR3 is TGTGCCAGCAGTAAGTCCAGGGGGTCCCCCTACGAGCAGTACTTC. Translated: CASSKSRGSPYEQYF.

The V call is TRBV4-1, the J call TRBJ2-5; D is undetermined. Germline loops: CDR1 MGHRA, CDR2 YSYEKL. Trimming removed 2 bases at V and 5 bases at J, with 9 bases between. The CDR3 totals 13 residues. In DNA form, the CDR3 reads TGCGCCAGCAGCCAAATAGTAGGGGAGACCCAGTACTTC. Translated, it gives CASSQIVGETQYF.

V is TRBV4-3 and J is TRBJ2-5, with 9 bases matching TRBD1. V trimming: 4 bases; J trimming: 5 bases; junction bases outside the gene matches: 11. There are 16 residues in the CDR3. Germline V gives CDR1 LGHNA, CDR2 YSLEER. Here the CDR3 DNA reads TGCGCCAGCAGCCTCGACAGGGGGGGGAGTGTGGAGACCCAGTACTTC. This gives the protein CASSLDRGGSVETQYF.

The CDR3 DNA reads TGTGCCACCAGCAGGAGTTGGACAGGGGGTATCTCTGGAAACACCATATATTTT. This translates into CATSRSWTGGISGNTIYF. The rearrangement links TRBV15 to TRBJ1-3, with 10 bases that match TRBD1. The CDR3 is made up of 18 amino acids. J was trimmed by 0 bases and V by 3 bases; bases with no gene match: 8. The germline CDR1 and CDR2 sequences are LNHNV and YYDKDF (reference sequence).

In nucleotides, the CDR3 is TGCGCCAGCACCCTGAGCGGGATCTCCGGGGAGCTGTTTTTT. Translated: CASTLSGISGELFF. This chain connects TRBV5-1 to TRBJ2-2; 7 bases line up with TRBD2. Trimming cost V 6 bases and J 6 bases; bases outside gene matches: 8. This CDR3 spans 14 amino acids. CDR1 is SGHRS and CDR2 is YFSETQ in the germline V gene.

The chain joins TRBV28 to TRBJ2-3, with a weak D call TRBD2 (5 bases). This CDR3 contains 15 residues. The V and J ends lost 3 bases and 0 bases respectively, with 10 bases between them. Germline assignment: CDR1 MDHEN and CDR2 SYDVKM. The CDR3 sequence: CASSFQSGSTDTQYF. CDR3 DNA sequence: TGTGCCAGCAGTTTCCAAAGCGGTAGCACAGATACGCAGTATTTT.

The J gene is TRBJ2-1, the V gene TRBV5-1; TRBD2 matches at 13 bases. The V and J ends lost 3 bases and 8 bases, in that order; junction bases with no gene match: 5. This CDR3 comprises 15 residues. From germline, CDR1 is SGHRS and CDR2 YFSETQ. The chain's CDR3 is CASSSGLAGRDEQFF. CDR3 bases: TGCGCCAGCAGCTCGGGACTAGCGGGACGGGATGAGCAGTTCTTC.

J is TRBJ2-3 and V is TRBV10-3; D perhaps matches TRBD1 (6 bases). The CDR3 is 13 residues long. The ends were cut back, 10 bases at V and 3 bases at J, with 14 bases in the middle. Germline V gene sequence: CDR1 ENHRY, CDR2 SYGVKD. Here the CDR3 DNA reads TGTGCCACCAGGGGCCTGGGGACAGATACGCAGTATTTT. The encoded protein is CATRGLGTDTQYF.

The V gene is TRBV16, the J gene TRBJ2-2; a weak D match, TRBD1 (5 bases). Germline V gives CDR1 KGHSY, CDR2 FQNENV. With 0 bases removed from V and 6 bases from J, the gap between germline ends came to 14 bases. The CDR3 is made up of 16 amino acids. The CDR3 DNA reads TGTGCCAGCAGCCAATCCCGACAGCCGTGGGCCGGGGAGCTGTTTTTT. This encodes CASSQSRQPWAGELFF. The full variable domain, rest sourced from reference TRBV16 and TRBJ2-2, is GEEVAQTPKHLVRGEGQKAKLYCAPIKGHSYVFWYQQVLKNEFKFLISFQNENVFDETGMPKERFSAKCLPNSPCSLEIQATKLEDSAVYFCASSQSRQPWAGELFFGEGSRLTVL.

V gene TRBV19 combines with J gene TRBJ2-3, with 8 bases identical to TRBD1. With 3 bases clipped from V and 1 base from J, the junction kept 6 bases outside the gene matches. This CDR3 contains 16 residues. Germline CDR1 is LNHDA and CDR2 is SQIVND (reference sequence). CDR3 protein: CASSISQGAGTDTQYF. CDR3 nucleotides: TGTGCCAGTAGTATCTCCCAGGGGGCTGGCACAGATACGCAGTATTTT.

The CDR3 DNA reads as TGTGCCAGCAGTCCTCAGACAGGGCCGCAGTACTTC. As protein: CASSPQTGPQYF. The V call is TRBV6-1, the J call TRBJ2-7; 7 bases fit TRBD1. The ends lost 5 bases at V and 9 bases at J; junction bases unmatched: 7. Germline CDR1 reads MNHNS; CDR2 reads SASEGT. The CDR3 consists of 12 residues.

The rearrangement uses TRBV18 and TRBJ2-6, with D perhaps given as TRBD1 or TRBD2 (6 bases each). CDR1 and CDR2 from the germline V gene are KGHSH and LQKENI. V lost 5 bases, J lost 2 bases, and 22 bases lay in between. The CDR3 has 19 residues. The CDR3 sequence: CASSGLWGATATGANVLTF. Written as DNA, the CDR3 is TGTGCCAGCTCAGGACTGTGGGGGGCTACGGCCACTGGGGCCAACGTCCTGACTTTC.

V usage is TRBV7-2 and J usage is TRBJ2-5; 7 bases agree with TRBD1. Germline V gives CDR1 SGHTA, CDR2 FQGNSA. CDR3 length: 13 residues. The V segment lost 7 bases and the J segment 5 bases; nucleotides outside the gene matches: 7. CDR3 amino acids: CASTRTGLETQYF. The CDR3 nucleotides read TGTGCCAGCACCAGGACAGGCTTGGAGACCCAGTACTTC. Full variable domain (remainder filled in from reference TRBV7-2 and TRBJ2-5): GAGVSQSPSNKVTEKGKDVELRCDPISGHTALYWYRQSLGQGLEFLIYFQGNSAPDKSGLPSDRFSAERTGGSVSTLTIQRTQQEDSAVYLCASTRTGLETQYFGPGTRLLVL.

This clone was seen only a few times. The rearrangement joins TRBV29-1 to TRBJ2-7; 8 bases line up with TRBD2. J was trimmed by 4 bases and V by 4 bases; bases with no gene match: 9. CDR1 is SQVTM and CDR2 is ANQGSEA in the germline V gene. The CDR3 extends over 14 amino acids. The chain's CDR3 is CSVGGAGVGYEQYF. The CDR3 DNA is TGCAGCGTTGGCGGAGCGGGAGTCGGGTACGAGCAGTACTTC.

This clone appeared once. This chain uses TRBV5-5 with TRBJ2-7; D may be TRBD2 (6 bases). Germline V CDR1 and CDR2: SGHKS, YYEKEE (reference sequence). The CDR3 has 13 residues. V was trimmed by 0 bases and J by 6 bases, leaving 10 bases between them. The CDR3, as DNA: TGTGCCAGCAGCTTGGTAGCGGTCGGCGAGCAGTACTTC. This translates into CASSLVAVGEQYF.